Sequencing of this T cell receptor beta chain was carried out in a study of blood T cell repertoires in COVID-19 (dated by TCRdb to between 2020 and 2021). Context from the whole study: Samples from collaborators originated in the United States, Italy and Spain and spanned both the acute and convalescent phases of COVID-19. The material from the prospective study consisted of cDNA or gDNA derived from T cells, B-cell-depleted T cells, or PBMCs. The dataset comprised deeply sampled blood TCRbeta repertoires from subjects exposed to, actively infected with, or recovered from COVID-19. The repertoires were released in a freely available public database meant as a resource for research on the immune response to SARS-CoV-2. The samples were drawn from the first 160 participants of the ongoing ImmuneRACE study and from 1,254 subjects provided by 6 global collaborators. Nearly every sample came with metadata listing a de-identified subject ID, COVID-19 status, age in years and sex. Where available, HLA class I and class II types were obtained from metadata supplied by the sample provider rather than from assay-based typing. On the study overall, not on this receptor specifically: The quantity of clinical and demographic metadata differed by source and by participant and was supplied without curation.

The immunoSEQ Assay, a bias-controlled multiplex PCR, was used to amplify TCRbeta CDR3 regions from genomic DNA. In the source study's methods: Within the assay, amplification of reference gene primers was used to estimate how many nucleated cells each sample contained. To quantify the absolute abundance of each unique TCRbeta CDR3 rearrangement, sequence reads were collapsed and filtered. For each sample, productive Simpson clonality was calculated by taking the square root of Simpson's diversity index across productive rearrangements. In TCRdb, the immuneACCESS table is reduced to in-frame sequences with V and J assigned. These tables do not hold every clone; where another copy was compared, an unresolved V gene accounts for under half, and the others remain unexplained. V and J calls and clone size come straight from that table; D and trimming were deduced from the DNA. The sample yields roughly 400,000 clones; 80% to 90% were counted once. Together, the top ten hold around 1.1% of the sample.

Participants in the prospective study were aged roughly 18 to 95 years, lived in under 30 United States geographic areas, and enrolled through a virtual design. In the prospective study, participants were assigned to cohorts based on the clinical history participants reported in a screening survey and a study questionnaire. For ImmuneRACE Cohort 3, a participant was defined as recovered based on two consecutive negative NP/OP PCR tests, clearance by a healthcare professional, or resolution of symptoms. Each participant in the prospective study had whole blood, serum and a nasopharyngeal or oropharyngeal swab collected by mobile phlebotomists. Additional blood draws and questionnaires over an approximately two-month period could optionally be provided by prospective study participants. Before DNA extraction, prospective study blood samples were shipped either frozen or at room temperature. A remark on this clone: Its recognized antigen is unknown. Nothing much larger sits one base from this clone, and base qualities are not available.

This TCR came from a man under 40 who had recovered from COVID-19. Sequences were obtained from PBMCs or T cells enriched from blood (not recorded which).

The nucleotides are TGTGCCACCAGCAGAGTTGGAACGGGTACGCAGTATTTT. It translates as CATSRVGTGTQYF. The V and J segments used are TRBV15 and TRBJ2-3, with no confident D gene call. As encoded in the germline V gene (reference sequence), CDR1 is LNHNV while CDR2 is YYDKDF. Relative to germline, V is 1 base shorter and J is 8 bases shorter, with 10 bases between their ends. Its CDR3 holds 13 amino acids, cysteine through phenylalanine. Of the read, only the CDR3 DNA is kept; its 39 bases are in frame from base 1.